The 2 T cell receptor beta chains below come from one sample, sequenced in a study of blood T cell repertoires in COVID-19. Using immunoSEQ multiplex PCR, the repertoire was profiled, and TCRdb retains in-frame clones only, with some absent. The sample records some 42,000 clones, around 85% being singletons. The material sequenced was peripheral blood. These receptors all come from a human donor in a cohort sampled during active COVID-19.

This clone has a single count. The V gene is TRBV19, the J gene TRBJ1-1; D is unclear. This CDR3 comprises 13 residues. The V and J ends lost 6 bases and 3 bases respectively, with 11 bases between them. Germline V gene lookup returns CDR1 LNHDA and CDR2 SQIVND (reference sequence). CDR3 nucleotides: TGTGCCAGTAGCCAGGACTCCTACACTGAAGCTTTCTTT. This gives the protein CASSQDSYTEAFF. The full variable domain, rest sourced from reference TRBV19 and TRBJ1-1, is DGGITQSPKYLFRKEGQNVTLSCEQNLNHDAMYWYRQDPGQGLRLIYYSQIVNDFQKGDIAEGYSVSREKKESFPLTVTSAQKNPTAFYLCASSQDSYTEAFFGQGTRLTVV.

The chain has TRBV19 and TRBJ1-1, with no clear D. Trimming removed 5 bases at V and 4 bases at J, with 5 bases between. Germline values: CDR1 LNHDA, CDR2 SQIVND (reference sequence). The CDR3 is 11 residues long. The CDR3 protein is CASSGSTEAFF. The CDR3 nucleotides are TGTGCCAGTAGTGGTAGCACTGAAGCTTTCTTT.